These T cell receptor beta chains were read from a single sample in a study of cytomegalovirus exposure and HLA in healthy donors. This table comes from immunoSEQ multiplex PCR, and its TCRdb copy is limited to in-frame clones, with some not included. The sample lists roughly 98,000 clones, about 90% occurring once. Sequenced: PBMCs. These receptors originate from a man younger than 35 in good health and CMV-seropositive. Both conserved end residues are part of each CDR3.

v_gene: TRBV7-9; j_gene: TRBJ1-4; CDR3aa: CASSLDRADLEKLFF
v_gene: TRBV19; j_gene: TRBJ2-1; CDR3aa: CASSIVRAGRDEQFF
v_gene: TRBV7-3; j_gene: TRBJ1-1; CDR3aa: CASSLNGADTEAFF
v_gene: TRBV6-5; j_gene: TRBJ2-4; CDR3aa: CASSLAGTGGRNIQYF
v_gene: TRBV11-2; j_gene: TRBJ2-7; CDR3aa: CASSLVLGTEYEQYF
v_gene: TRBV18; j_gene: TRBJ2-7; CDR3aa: CASSADWTSGRYEQYF
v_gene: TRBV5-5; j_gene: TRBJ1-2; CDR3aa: CASSLGDRNYGYTF
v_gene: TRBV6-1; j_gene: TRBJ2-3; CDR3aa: CASSDSGSSTDTQYF
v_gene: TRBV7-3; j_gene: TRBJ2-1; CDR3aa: CASSFNRDEQFF
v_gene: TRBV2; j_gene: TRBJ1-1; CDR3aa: CASSERGLGSRAEAFF
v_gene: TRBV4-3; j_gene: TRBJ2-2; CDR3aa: CASSQEPSGRVGELFF
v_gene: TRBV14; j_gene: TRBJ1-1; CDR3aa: CASSPRDRGPRSKNTEAFF
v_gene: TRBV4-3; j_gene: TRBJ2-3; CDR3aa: CASSREGHLNTDTQYF
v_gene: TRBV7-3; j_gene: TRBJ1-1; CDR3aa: CASSLNPSMNTEAFF
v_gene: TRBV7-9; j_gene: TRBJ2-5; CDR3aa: CASSFVGTGVETQYF
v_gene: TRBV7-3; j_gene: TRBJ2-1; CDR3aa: CASSFGLAGNNEQFF
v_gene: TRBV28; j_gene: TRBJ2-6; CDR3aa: CASSLDYLSSGANVLTF
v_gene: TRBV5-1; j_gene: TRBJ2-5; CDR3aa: CASSPRTEYQETQYF
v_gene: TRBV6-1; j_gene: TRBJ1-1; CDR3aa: CASSATGKGTEAFF
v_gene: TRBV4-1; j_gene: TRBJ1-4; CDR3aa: CASSQDRGLSEKLFF
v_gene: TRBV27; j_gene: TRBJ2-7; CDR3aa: CASSLDPSLYEQYF
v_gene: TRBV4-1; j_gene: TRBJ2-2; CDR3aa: CASSRSGANTGELFF
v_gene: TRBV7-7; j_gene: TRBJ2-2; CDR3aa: CASSLALLAGGGGELFF
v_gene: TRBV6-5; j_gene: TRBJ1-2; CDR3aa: CASSTRQGAHYGYTF
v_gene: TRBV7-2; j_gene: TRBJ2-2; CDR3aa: CASSLLQNLNTGELFF
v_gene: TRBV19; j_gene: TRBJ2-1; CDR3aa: CASSIASGGIYNEQFF
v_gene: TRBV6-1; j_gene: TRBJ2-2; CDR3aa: CASTRQGGTTGELFF
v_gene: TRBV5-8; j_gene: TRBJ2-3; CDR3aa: CASSIQGGTSLDTQYF
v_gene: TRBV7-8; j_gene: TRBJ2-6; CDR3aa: CASSASGQVNPGANVLTF